This T cell receptor (beta chain) was sequenced during a study of blood T cell repertoires in COVID-19. The study recruited people aged roughly 18 to 89 years across roughly 23 US areas. Clinical histories supplied by participants themselves formed the basis of cohort assignment. A case of COVID-19 had been met by exposed participants within 2 weeks before study entry. V lost 0 bases and J lost 3, with 11 bases in between. This CDR3 comprises 16 residues. Germline V CDR1 and CDR2: LNHNV, YYDKDF (reference sequence). Using immunoSEQ multiplex PCR, the repertoire was profiled, and TCRdb retains in-frame clones only, with some absent. The sample holds about 230,000 clones, approximately 89% seen once.

Input material: PBMCs or T cells enriched from blood (not recorded which). This chain joins TRBV15 and TRBJ2-2; weak D call: TRBD2 (7 bases). The clonotype originates from a woman in her thirties who had been exposed to COVID-19. CDR3 in DNA: TGTGCCACCAGCAGAGAGCGGGGGCCGGACACCGGGGAGCTGTTTTTT. Protein: CATSRERGPDTGELFF.